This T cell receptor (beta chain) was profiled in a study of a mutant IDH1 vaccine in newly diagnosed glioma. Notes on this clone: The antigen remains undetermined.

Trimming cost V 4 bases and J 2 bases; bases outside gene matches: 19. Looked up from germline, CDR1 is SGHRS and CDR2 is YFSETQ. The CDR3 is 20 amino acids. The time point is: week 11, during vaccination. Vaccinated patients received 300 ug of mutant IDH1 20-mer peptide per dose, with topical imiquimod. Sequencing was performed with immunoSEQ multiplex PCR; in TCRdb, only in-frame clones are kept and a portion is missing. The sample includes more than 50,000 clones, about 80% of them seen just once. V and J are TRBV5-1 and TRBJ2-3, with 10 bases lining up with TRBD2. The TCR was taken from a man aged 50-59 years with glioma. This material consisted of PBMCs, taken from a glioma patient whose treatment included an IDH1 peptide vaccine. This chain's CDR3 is CASSPLLGLAGDPPTDTQYF. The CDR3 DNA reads TGCGCCAGCAGCCCCCTTCTGGGGCTAGCGGGAGATCCTCCCACAGATACGCAGTATTTT.